This T cell receptor beta chain was sequenced in a study of liver allograft versus peripheral blood T cells. Background on the study: Peripheral blood of the recipients supplied T cell receptor repertoires that were compared with those in transplanted livers. General observations from the study: As reported, T cell receptor repertoires inside liver allografts differed from those present in peripheral blood.

One entry per CDR3 protein results from TCRdb running MiXCR on the reads. This sample yields 6,000 or so distinct CDR3 sequences, of which around 15% are seen a single time; 45% to 50% belongs to the top ten. Germline CDR1 reads MDHEN; CDR2 reads SYDVKM. The CDR3 contains 17 residues. After removal of 4 bases from V and 2 bases from J, the junction contained 12 bases not matched to a gene. Comment on this clonotype: Its target is not known.

V is TRBV28 and J is TRBJ2-3; 7 nucleotides align to TRBD1. The sequence was obtained from a human patient who had a liver transplant. Some T cells may be supplied by the graft donor. The CDR3 loop is CASSYPISGGNTDTQYF. CDR3 DNA: TGTGCCAGCAGTTACCCAATCTCAGGGGGAAACACAGATACGCAGTATTTT.